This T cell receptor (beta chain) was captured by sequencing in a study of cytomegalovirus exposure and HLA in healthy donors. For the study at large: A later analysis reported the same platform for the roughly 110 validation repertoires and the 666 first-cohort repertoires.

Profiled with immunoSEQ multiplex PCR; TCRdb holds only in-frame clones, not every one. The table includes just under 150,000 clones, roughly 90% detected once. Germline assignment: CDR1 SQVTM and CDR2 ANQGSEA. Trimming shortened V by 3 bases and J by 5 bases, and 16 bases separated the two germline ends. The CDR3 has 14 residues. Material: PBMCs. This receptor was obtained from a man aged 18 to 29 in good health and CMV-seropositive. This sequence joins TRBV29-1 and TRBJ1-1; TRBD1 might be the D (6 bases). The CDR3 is CSVDFRQGYTEAFF. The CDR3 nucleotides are TGCAGCGTTGATTTTCGGCAGGGGTATACTGAAGCTTTCTTT.